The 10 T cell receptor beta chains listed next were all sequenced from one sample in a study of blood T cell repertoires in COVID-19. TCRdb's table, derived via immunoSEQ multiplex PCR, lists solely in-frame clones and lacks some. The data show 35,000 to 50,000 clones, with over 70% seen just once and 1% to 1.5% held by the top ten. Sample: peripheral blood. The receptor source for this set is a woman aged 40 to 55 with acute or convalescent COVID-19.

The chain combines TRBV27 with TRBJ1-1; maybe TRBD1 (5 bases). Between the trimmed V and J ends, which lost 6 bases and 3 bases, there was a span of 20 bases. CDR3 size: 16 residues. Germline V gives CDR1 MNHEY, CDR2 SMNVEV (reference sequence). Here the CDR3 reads CASSPGSGIRDTEAFF. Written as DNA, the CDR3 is TGTGCCAGCAGCCCAGGCTCAGGGATTCGAGACACTGAAGCTTTCTTT.

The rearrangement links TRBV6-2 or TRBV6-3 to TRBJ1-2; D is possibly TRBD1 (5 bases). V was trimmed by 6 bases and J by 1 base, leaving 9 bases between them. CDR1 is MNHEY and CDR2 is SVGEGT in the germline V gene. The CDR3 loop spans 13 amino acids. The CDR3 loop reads CASSEQDNYGYTF. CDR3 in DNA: TGTGCCAGCAGCGAACAGGATAACTATGGCTACACCTTC.

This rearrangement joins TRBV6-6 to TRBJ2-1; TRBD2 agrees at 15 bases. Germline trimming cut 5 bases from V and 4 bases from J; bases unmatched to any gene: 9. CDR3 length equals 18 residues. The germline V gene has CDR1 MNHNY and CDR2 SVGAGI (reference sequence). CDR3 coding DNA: TGTGCCAGCAGTCCCGGACTAGCGGGAGGGTCGGCTTACAATGAGCAGTTCTTC. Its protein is CASSPGLAGGSAYNEQFF.

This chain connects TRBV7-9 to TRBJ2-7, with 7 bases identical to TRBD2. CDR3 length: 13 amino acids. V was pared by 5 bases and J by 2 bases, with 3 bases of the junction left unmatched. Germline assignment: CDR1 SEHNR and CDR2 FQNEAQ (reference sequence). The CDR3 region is CASSDGLAYEQYF. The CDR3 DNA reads TGTGCCAGCAGCGATGGACTAGCCTACGAGCAGTACTTC.

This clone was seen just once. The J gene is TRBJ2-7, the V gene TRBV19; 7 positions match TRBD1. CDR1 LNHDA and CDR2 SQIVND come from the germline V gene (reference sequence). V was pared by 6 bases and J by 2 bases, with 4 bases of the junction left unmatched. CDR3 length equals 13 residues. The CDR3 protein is CASSRDSPYEQYF. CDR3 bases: TGTGCCAGTAGCCGGGACAGTCCCTACGAGCAGTACTTC.

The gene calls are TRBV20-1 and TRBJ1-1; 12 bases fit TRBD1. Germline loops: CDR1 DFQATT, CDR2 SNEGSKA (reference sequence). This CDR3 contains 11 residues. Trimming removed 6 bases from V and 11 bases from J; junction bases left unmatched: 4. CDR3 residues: CSAGQGAVAFF. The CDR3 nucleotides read TGCAGTGCGGGACAGGGGGCTGTCGCTTTCTTT.

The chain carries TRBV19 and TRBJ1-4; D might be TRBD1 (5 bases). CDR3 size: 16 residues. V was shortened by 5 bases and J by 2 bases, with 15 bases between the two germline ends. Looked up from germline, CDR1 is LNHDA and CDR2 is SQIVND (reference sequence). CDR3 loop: CASSPVWGKTNEKLFF. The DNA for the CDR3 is TGTGCCAGTAGTCCCGTATGGGGCAAGACTAATGAAAAACTGTTTTTT.

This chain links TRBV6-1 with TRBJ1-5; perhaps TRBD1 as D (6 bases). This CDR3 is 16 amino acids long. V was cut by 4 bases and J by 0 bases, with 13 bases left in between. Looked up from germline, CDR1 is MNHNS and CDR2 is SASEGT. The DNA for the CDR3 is TGTGCCAGCAGTGGTTTGACAGGCTATAGCAATCAGCCCCAGCATTTT. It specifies CASSGLTGYSNQPQHF.

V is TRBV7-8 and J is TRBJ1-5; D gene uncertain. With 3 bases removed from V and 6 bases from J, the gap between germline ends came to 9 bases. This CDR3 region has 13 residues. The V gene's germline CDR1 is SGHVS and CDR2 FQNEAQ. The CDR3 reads CASSFRISQPQHF. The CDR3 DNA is TGTGCCAGCAGCTTCAGAATCAGTCAGCCCCAGCATTTT.

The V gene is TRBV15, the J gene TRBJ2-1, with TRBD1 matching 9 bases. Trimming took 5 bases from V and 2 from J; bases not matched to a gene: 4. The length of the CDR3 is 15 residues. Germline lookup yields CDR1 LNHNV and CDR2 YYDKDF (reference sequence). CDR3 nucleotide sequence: TGTGCCACCAGCCACCGGGACAGGGCCTACAATGAGCAGTTCTTC. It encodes CATSHRDRAYNEQFF.